The next 21 T cell receptor beta chains were all read from a single sample in a study of CD8 T cell repertoires and HIV-1 epitope variants. Their target antigens are unknown. Some clones are missing from TCRdb's copy, which holds only in-frame ones; the method was immunoSEQ multiplex PCR. The profile shows some 5,600 clones, 66% of them singletons. Sequencing was performed on cultured CD8+ T cells derived from PBMCs. These receptors all stem from a male donor with HIV.

The rearrangement links TRBV30 to TRBJ2-7, with D possibly TRBD2 on 5 matching bases. The germline V gene has CDR1 GTSNPN and CDR2 SVGIG (reference sequence). Trimming took off 3 bases at V and 0 bases at J, with 9 bases between the two ends. The CDR3 runs 13 residues. CDR3 DNA: TGTGCCTGGAGGAGGGTCAGCTCCTACGAGCAGTACTTC. It is translated as CAWRRVSSYEQYF. The full variable domain, with the rest looked up from reference TRBV30 and TRBJ2-7, is SQTIHQWPATLVQPVGSPLSLECTVEGTSNPNLYWYRQAAGRGLQLLFYSVGIGQISSEVPQNLSASRPQDRQFILSSKKLLLSDSGFYLCAWRRVSSYEQYFGPGTRLTVT.

The V and J genes are TRBV5-1 and TRBJ2-7, with a weak D call TRBD1 (5 bases). Trimming took off 0 bases at V and 2 bases at J, with 18 bases between the two ends. Germline values: CDR1 SGHRS, CDR2 YFSETQ. The CDR3 contains 17 residues. DNA of the CDR3: TGCGCCAGCAGCTTGGGGGGCCAGGTTGGGGCCACCTACGAGCAGTACTTC. Translated, it gives CASSLGGQVGATYEQYF.

This clone showed up just once. V is TRBV29-1 and J is TRBJ2-7, with TRBD2 matching 7 bases. Germline lookup yields CDR1 SQVTM and CDR2 ANQGSEA. This CDR3 spans 15 amino acids. V gave up 3 bases and J gave up 1 base; unmatched junction bases: 9. This CDR3 reads CSVEFRAGPSYEQYF. The CDR3 DNA sequence: TGCAGCGTTGAGTTTCGAGCGGGGCCTTCCTACGAGCAGTACTTC.

This clone is labeled as medium-sized. J is TRBJ1-2 and V is TRBV7-2; maybe TRBD1 (6 bases). CDR3 length equals 14 residues. The germline CDR1 and CDR2 sequences are SGHTA and FQGNSA. The V end was cut by 2 bases, the J end by 8 bases, with 15 bases between. The CDR3 loop is CASSLQVPGEGYTF. The CDR3 DNA sequence: TGTGCCAGCAGCTTACAGGTGCCAGGGGAAGGCTACACCTTC.

Here the CDR3 DNA reads TGTGCCAGCAGCTTAAGCGGGAGTCTGGTCAATGAGCAGTTCTTC. Its protein product is CASSLSGSLVNEQFF. The chain combines TRBV7-9 with TRBJ2-1; TRBD2 agrees at 8 bases. The germline V gene encodes CDR1 SEHNR and CDR2 FQNEAQ (reference sequence). V trimming: 2 bases; J trimming: 6 bases; junction bases outside the gene matches: 6. The CDR3 contains 15 residues.

The chain recombines TRBV2 with TRBJ1-1; 7 nucleotides align to TRBD1. The V gene's germline CDR1 is SNHLY and CDR2 FYNNEI. The trim removed 7 bases at V and 2 bases at J, leaving 10 bases unmatched. This CDR3 comprises 15 residues. CDR3 protein: CASTIGQVRNTEAFF. The CDR3 bases are TGTGCCAGCACAATAGGACAGGTGAGAAACACTGAAGCTTTCTTT.

This chain joins TRBV10-3 and TRBJ1-5, with TRBD1 matching 8 bases. Trimming cost V 6 bases and J 5 bases; bases outside gene matches: 0. Germline CDR1 is ENHRY and CDR2 is SYGVKD. This CDR3 has 12 amino acids. This chain's CDR3 is CAIRDRDQPQHF. CDR3 DNA: TGTGCCATCAGGGACAGGGATCAGCCCCAGCATTTT.

The V call is TRBV11-2, the J call TRBJ2-3; perhaps D is TRBD1 or TRBD2 (5 bases each). Trimming pared 5 bases from V and 0 bases from J, leaving 15 bases between. The CDR3 consists of 16 residues. Looked up from germline, CDR1 is SGHAT and CDR2 is FQNNGV. CDR3 nucleotides: TGTGCCAGCAGCACTCCGGGTGGGGGTAGCACAGATACGCAGTATTTT. Amino acids: CASSTPGGGSTDTQYF.

The chain has TRBV11-2 and TRBJ1-2; maybe TRBD1 (6 bases). The CDR3 totals 15 residues. Germline-derived CDR1 and CDR2 are SGHAT and FQNNGV. The V end lost 2 bases, the J end lost 6 bases, and 16 bases lay between the germline ends. In nucleotides, the CDR3 is TGTGCCAGCAGCTTACAGGGGAATTTTGAAAATGGCTACACCTTC. Its translation is CASSLQGNFENGYTF.

V is TRBV30 and J is TRBJ2-3; TRBD2 agrees at 10 bases. The CDR3 has 14 amino acids. Germline V gene lookup returns CDR1 GTSNPN and CDR2 SVGIG (reference sequence). The trim removed 8 bases at V and 5 bases at J, leaving 10 bases unmatched. The CDR3 loop reads CARKLAGLVDTQYF. Written as DNA, the CDR3 is TGTGCCCGGAAACTAGCGGGGTTAGTAGATACGCAGTATTTT. The whole variable domain, filled in from reference TRBV30 and TRBJ2-3, reads SQTIHQWPATLVQPVGSPLSLECTVEGTSNPNLYWYRQAAGRGLQLLFYSVGIGQISSEVPQNLSASRPQDRQFILSSKKLLLSDSGFYLCARKLAGLVDTQYFGPGTRLTVL.

This rearrangement joins TRBV5-6 to TRBJ1-5; D remains unclear. V lost 0 bases and J lost 3, with 4 bases in between. The CDR3 has 13 amino acids. Germline CDR1 is SGHDT and CDR2 is YYEEEE. The chain's CDR3 is CASSLGHNQPQHF. The DNA of the CDR3 is TGTGCCAGCAGCTTGGGACACAATCAGCCCCAGCATTTT.

The rearrangement joins TRBV28 to TRBJ1-1; 7 bases are a match to TRBD1. Germline V gene lookup returns CDR1 MDHEN and CDR2 SYDVKM. CDR3 length: 16 amino acids. The V and J ends lost 5 bases and 0 bases, in that order; junction bases with no gene match: 9. The CDR3 bases are TGTGCCAGCAGTGGACAGGTTATGCTCATGAACACTGAAGCTTTCTTT. It yields the protein CASSGQVMLMNTEAFF.

V and J are TRBV4-3 and TRBJ2-4; the D is unclear. Germline CDR1 and CDR2: LGHNA and YSLEER. With 1 base removed from V and 8 bases from J, the gap between germline ends came to 9 bases. CDR3 length: 13 amino acids. CDR3 amino acids: CASSQGVSDIQYF. The CDR3 DNA reads as TGCGCCAGCAGCCAAGGGGTGTCGGACATTCAGTACTTC.

The chain combines TRBV7-3 with TRBJ2-2; perhaps TRBD2 as D (5 bases). The ends were cut back, 5 bases at V and 1 base at J, with 11 bases in the middle. The CDR3 sequence is 15 residues long. Germline CDR1 and CDR2: SGHTA and FQGTGA. The DNA for the CDR3 is TGTGCCAGCAGCCCAATCGGGGAGAACACCGGGGAGCTGTTTTTT. It is translated as CASSPIGENTGELFF.

This clone was picked up one time. The genes are TRBV2 and TRBJ2-2; 9 bases are shared with TRBD1. The length of the CDR3 is 14 residues. Trimming cost V 8 bases and J 6 bases; bases outside gene matches: 7. Germline CDR1 is SNHLY and CDR2 is FYNNEI. CDR3 sequence reads: CASGRQGVAGELFF. The CDR3 coding sequence is TGTGCCAGCGGGAGACAGGGGGTAGCCGGGGAGCTGTTTTTT. Drawing the rest from reference TRBV2 and TRBJ2-2, the complete variable domain is EPEVTQTPSHQVTQMGQEVILRCVPISNHLYFYWYRQILGQKVEFLVSFYNNEISEKSEIFDDQFSVERPDGSNFTLKIRSTKLEDSAMYFCASGRQGVAGELFFGEGSRLTVL.

The chain combines TRBV7-2 with TRBJ1-4; 9 bases map to TRBD1. This CDR3 region has 16 residues. V dropped 1 base and J dropped 8; count of bases not matched to a gene: 8. Germline values: CDR1 SGHTA, CDR2 FQGNSA. CDR3 sequence reads: CASSLDSDRGGEKLFF. The CDR3 nucleotides are TGTGCCAGCAGCTTAGATTCGGACAGGGGAGGGGAAAAACTGTTTTTT. Based on the CDR3 plus reference TRBV7-2 and TRBJ1-4, the full variable domain is GAGVSQSPSNKVTEKGKDVELRCDPISGHTALYWYRQSLGQGLEFLIYFQGNSAPDKSGLPSDRFSAERTGGSVSTLTIQRTQQEDSAVYLCASSLDSDRGGEKLFFGSGTQLSVL.

This clone was seen a single time. V and J are TRBV28 and TRBJ2-7; TRBD2 matches 7 bases. CDR3 length: 15 amino acids. Looked up from germline, CDR1 is MDHEN and CDR2 is SYDVKM. V was clipped by 5 bases and J by 2 bases; unmatched bases: 9. CDR3 bases: TGTGCCAGCAGTCAGCGGACTAGTTCGGCCTACGAGCAGTACTTC. Translating it yields CASSQRTSSAYEQYF.

This rearrangement joins TRBV28 to TRBJ2-4; 8 nucleotides match TRBD1. J lost 0 bases, V lost 6 bases, and 10 bases had no gene match. The CDR3 is 17 amino acids. CDR1 and CDR2 (germline): MDHEN, SYDVKM. The CDR3 spells CASRSPRGQGAKNIQYF. DNA of the CDR3: TGTGCCAGCAGATCGCCTCGTGGACAGGGAGCCAAAAACATTCAGTACTTC.

DNA of the CDR3: TGTGCCAGCAGCTTACAGGACAGGTCACAAGAGACCCAGTACTTC. Amino acids: CASSLQDRSQETQYF. V is TRBV7-8 and J is TRBJ2-5; 7 positions agree with TRBD1. CDR1 is SGHVS, CDR2 FQNEAQ, per germline. Trimming took 2 bases from V and 2 from J; bases not matched to a gene: 5. This CDR3 has 15 residues.

The V call is TRBV14, the J call TRBJ2-7, with 7 positions matching TRBD1. From germline, CDR1 is SGHDN and CDR2 FVKESK. This CDR3 is built from 16 residues. The J segment lost 0 bases and the V segment lost 4 bases, leaving 9 bases of the junction unmatched. The CDR3 reads CASSLRTGLSSYEQYF. The CDR3 DNA is TGTGCCAGCAGCCTTAGGACAGGCTTAAGCTCCTACGAGCAGTACTTC.

This chain uses TRBV27 with TRBJ1-1; D not resolved. The germline gives CDR1 MNHEY, CDR2 SMNVEV (reference sequence). The CDR3 has 13 amino acids. V was pared by 5 bases and J by 1 base, with 8 bases between. The CDR3 nucleotides read TGTGCCAGCAGTCTAATAGGGAACACTGAAGCTTTCTTT. Its protein is CASSLIGNTEAFF.